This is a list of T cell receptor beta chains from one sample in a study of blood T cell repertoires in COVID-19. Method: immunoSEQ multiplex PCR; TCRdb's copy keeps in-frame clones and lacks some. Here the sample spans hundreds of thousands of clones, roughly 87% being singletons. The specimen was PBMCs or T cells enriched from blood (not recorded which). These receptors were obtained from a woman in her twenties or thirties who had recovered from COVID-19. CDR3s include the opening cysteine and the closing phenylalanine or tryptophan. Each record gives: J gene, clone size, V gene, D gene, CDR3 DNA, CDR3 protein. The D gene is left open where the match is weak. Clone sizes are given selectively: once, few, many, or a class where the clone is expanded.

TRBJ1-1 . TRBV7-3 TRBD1 TGTGCCAGCAGCTCGACAGGGAAAACTGAAGCTTTCTTT CASSSTGKTEAFF
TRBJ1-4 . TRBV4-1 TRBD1 TGCGCCAGCAGCCCTGGGACAGGGAATGAAAAACTGTTTTTT CASSPGTGNEKLFF
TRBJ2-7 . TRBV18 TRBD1 TGTGCCAGCTCGGGGACAGGGCCTCTCTACGAGCAGTACTTC CASSGTGPLYEQYF
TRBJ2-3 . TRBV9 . TGTGCCAGCAGCCCCAGTTTGAGCGGACGCACAGATACGCAGTATTTT CASSPSLSGRTDTQYF
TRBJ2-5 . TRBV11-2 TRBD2 TGTGCCAGCAGTTCGGGGGTAGCGGGACCAGAGACCCAGTACTTC CASSSGVAGPETQYF
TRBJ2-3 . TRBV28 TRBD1 TGTGCCAGCAGGACAGGGAACCCTAGCACAGATACGCAGTATTTT CASRTGNPSTDTQYF
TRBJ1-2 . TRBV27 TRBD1 TGTGCCAGCAGGCAGGGGGTTGGTTTCTATGGCTACACCTTC CASRQGVGFYGYTF
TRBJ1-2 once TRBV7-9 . TGTGCCAGCAGGGTGACCGGGACAACCTATGGCTACACCTTC CASRVTGTTYGYTF
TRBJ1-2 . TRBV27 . TGTGCCAGCAGTCAAACAGGGATCATTGGCATCTATGGCTACACCTTC CASSQTGIIGIYGYTF
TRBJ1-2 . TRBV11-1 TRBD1 TGTGCCAGCAGCAGAACCCCAGGGACAGATCACTACACCTTC CASSRTPGTDHYTF
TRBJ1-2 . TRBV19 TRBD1 TGTGCCAGTAGTATGACAGGGGTCCTTCACTATGGCTACACCTTC CASSMTGVLHYGYTF
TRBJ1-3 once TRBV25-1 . TGTGCCAGCAGTGAAACAGTGAACTCTGGAAACACCATATATTTT CASSETVNSGNTIYF
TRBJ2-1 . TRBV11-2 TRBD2 TGTGCCAGCAGCAGGAGCGGCGCTGGGGGGGGAAATGAGCAGTTCTTC CASSRSGAGGGNEQFF
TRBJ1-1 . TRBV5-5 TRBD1 TGTGCCAGCAGCTTTTACCGGGACAGGGGCACCGAAGCTTTCTTT CASSFYRDRGTEAFF
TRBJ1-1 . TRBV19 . TGTGCCAGTAGAGGGGGTTCACGTTTGAACACTGAAGCTTTCTTT CASRGGSRLNTEAFF
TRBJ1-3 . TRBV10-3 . TGTGCCATCAGGGACGGGGGGACATCCGGAAACACCATATATTTT CAIRDGGTSGNTIYF
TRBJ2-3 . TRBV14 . TGTGCCAGCAGCCAATCAACAGGGTTCACAGATACGCAGTATTTT CASSQSTGFTDTQYF